Here is one T cell receptor beta chain with its context. These data originate in a study of blood T cell repertoires in COVID-19. Study-level information: Researchers got acute and convalescent COVID-19 samples from the United States, Italy and Spain.

Generated by immunoSEQ multiplex PCR, the TCRdb table keeps only in-frame clones and is missing some. The sample has some 260,000 clones, roughly 88% seen once. Material: peripheral blood. The clonotype originates from a human donor in a cohort sampled during active COVID-19.

CDR3 nucleotide sequence: TGTGCCAGCAGCCGGACTAGCGGGGGGATTGGCACAGATACGCAGTATTTT. This gives the protein CASSRTSGGIGTDTQYF. The rearrangement joins TRBV5-8 to TRBJ2-3; 14 bases map to TRBD2. With V trimmed by 4 bases and J by 1 base, 5 bases remained unmatched. The CDR3 is made up of 17 amino acids. Germline V CDR1 and CDR2: SGHTS, YDEGEE.